These 26 T cell receptor beta chains came from one sample sequenced in a study of spatial heterogeneity in lung cancer. Time point of the sample: blood at routine non-recurrence follow-up after resection. Whole RNA came from tumor, nontumor lung or frozen PBMC and was sequenced without being sorted. TCRdb passed the 5' RACE reads through MiXCR, listing each CDR3 protein once. The sample has roughly 120,000 distinct CDR3 sequences; 12% are singletons. Specimen: PBMCs, collected at follow-up. These receptors were taken from a male donor with early-stage non-small cell lung cancer.

This clonotype was picked up many times. The rearrangement uses TRBV6-4 and TRBJ2-3; D gene ambiguous. The CDR3 is 15 residues long. Trimming took 5 bases from V and 2 from J, leaving 14 bases between them. In germline, CDR1 is MRHNA, CDR2 SNTAGT. Here the CDR3 DNA reads TGTGCCAGCAGTAAGGGCCGACGGCCCACAGATACGCAGTATTTT. As protein: CASSKGRRPTDTQYF.

The V gene is TRBV18, the J gene TRBJ2-3, with D perhaps matching TRBD1 (6 bases). CDR3 length equals 13 residues. V shed 8 bases and J shed 3 bases, with 12 bases lying between them. Germline V gene lookup returns CDR1 KGHSH and CDR2 LQKENI. The CDR3 reads CASTRTETDTQYF. The CDR3, as DNA: TGTGCCAGCACTCGGACAGAAACAGATACGCAGTATTTT. Using reference TRBV18 and TRBJ2-3 for the parts outside the CDR3, the full variable domain is NAGVMQNPRHLVRRRGQEARLRCSPMKGHSHVYWYRQLPEEGLKFMVYLQKENIIDESGMPKERFSAEFPKEGPSILRIQQVVRGDSAAYFCASTRTETDTQYFGPGTRLTVL.

The chain carries TRBV20-1 and TRBJ2-4; the match to TRBD1 covers 8 bases. V trimming: 5 bases; J trimming: 5 bases; junction bases outside the gene matches: 5. This CDR3 region has 13 residues. Germline lookup yields CDR1 DFQATT and CDR2 SNEGSKA (reference sequence). The CDR3 loop reads CSAEMTGENIQYF. The CDR3 DNA sequence: TGCAGTGCTGAGATGACAGGGGAAAACATTCAGTACTTC.

This clonotype occurred a few times. The gene calls are TRBV28 and TRBJ2-3; maybe TRBD2 (5 bases). This CDR3 region has 15 residues. Trimming shortened V by 4 bases and J by 1 base, and 12 bases separated the two germline ends. Germline V lookup: CDR1 MDHEN, CDR2 SYDVKM. Here the CDR3 DNA reads TGTGCCAGCAGTTCTCGGCCGCGGGGCACAGATACGCAGTATTTT. Its protein is CASSSRPRGTDTQYF.

This clonotype was detected a few times. The gene calls are TRBV30 and TRBJ1-5; 7 bases agree with TRBD1. In germline, CDR1 is GTSNPN, CDR2 SVGIG (reference sequence). J lost 2 bases, V lost 5 bases, and 6 bases had no gene match. CDR3 length: 14 residues. CDR3 in amino acids: CAWQTGQGNQPQHF. CDR3 in DNA: TGTGCCTGGCAAACCGGACAGGGCAATCAGCCCCAGCATTTT.

This clonotype was counted many times. The chain uses TRBV7-2 and TRBJ2-5; perhaps TRBD1 as D (7 bases). Germline lookup yields CDR1 SGHTA and CDR2 FQGNSA. The CDR3 spans 17 residues. V gave up 1 base and J gave up 0 bases, with 15 bases separating them. CDR3 sequence reads: CASSLVSGGGYQETQYF. CDR3 in DNA: TGTGCCAGCAGCTTAGTGTCCGGAGGGGGCTACCAAGAGACCCAGTACTTC.

The chain recombines TRBV7-9 with TRBJ2-3; tentatively, D is TRBD1 (5 bases). Germline V CDR1 and CDR2: SEHNR, FQNEAQ (reference sequence). This CDR3 is built from 15 residues. Trimming stripped 1 base from V and 3 bases from J, with 11 bases between. The CDR3 sequence: CASSLVRAYTDTQYF. CDR3 DNA sequence: TGTGCCAGCAGCTTAGTCAGGGCCTATACAGATACGCAGTATTTT. The full variable domain, rest sourced from reference TRBV7-9 and TRBJ2-3, is DTGVSQNPRHKITKRGQNVTFRCDPISEHNRLYWYRQTLGQGPEFLTYFQNEAQLEKSRLLSDRFSAERPKGSFSTLEIQRTEQGDSAMYLCASSLVRAYTDTQYFGPGTRLTVL.

This chain uses TRBV7-3 with TRBJ2-1; 8 bases map to TRBD2. Trimming took 1 base from V and 4 from J; bases not matched to a gene: 18. Per the germline V gene, CDR1 is SGHTA and CDR2 is FQGTGA. CDR3 size: 20 residues. Written as DNA, the CDR3 is TGTGCCAGCAGCTTAAGATCTCGGGGTTTTGGTAGCGGGGTATACAATGAGCAGTTCTTC. It codes for CASSLRSRGFGSGVYNEQFF.

The chain links TRBV20-1 to TRBJ1-2, with D unclear. CDR1 DFQATT and CDR2 SNEGSKA come from the germline V gene (reference sequence). The CDR3 consists of 12 residues. V lost 3 bases to trimming and J lost 6 bases, with 11 bases between them. The CDR3 reads CSARDVGNGYTF. The CDR3 region has the DNA TGCAGTGCTAGGGACGTGGGGAATGGCTACACCTTC.

This clonotype has more than one count but fewer than ten. The gene calls are TRBV9 and TRBJ2-3; D is possibly TRBD1 or TRBD2 (6 bases each). CDR3 length: 15 residues. Germline lookup yields CDR1 SGDLS and CDR2 YYNGEE. Trimming removed 2 bases at V and 2 bases at J, with 12 bases between. The DNA for the CDR3 is TGTGCCAGCAGCGTGAGGGGGGCCGACACAGATACGCAGTATTTT. As protein: CASSVRGADTDTQYF.

The chain is built from TRBV15 and TRBJ2-5, with 9 bases that match TRBD2. CDR1 is LNHNV, CDR2 YYDKDF, per germline (reference sequence). The CDR3 spans 19 residues. J lost 2 bases, V lost 1 base, and 14 bases had no gene match. CDR3 DNA sequence: TGTGCCACCAGCAGAGCCGGGTTAGCGGGGGAGTTCATACAAGAGACCCAGTACTTC. The encoded protein is CATSRAGLAGEFIQETQYF.

This clonotype has ten or more counts. This chain connects TRBV27 to TRBJ2-5; possibly TRBD2 for D (5 bases). The CDR3 runs 14 residues. Germline CDR1 MNHEY, CDR2 SMNVEV (reference sequence). V gave up 4 bases and J gave up 5 bases, with 14 bases separating them. CDR3 loop: CASSSPGRRETQYF. CDR3 sequence (DNA): TGTGCCAGCAGTTCTCCGGGAAGGAGGGAGACCCAGTACTTC.

This chain joins TRBV7-9 and TRBJ1-5, with TRBD1 matching 10 bases. This CDR3 has 15 amino acids. CDR1 is SEHNR and CDR2 is FQNEAQ in the germline V gene (reference sequence). V was pared by 1 base and J by 6 bases, with 3 bases of the junction left unmatched. The CDR3 loop reads CASSLGQGAGQPQHF. The CDR3 DNA follows: TGTGCCAGCAGCTTAGGACAGGGGGCAGGTCAGCCCCAGCATTTT.

This clonotype was observed many times. This rearrangement joins TRBV6-5 to TRBJ2-3; 9 bases agree with TRBD2. Germline CDR1 and CDR2: MNHEY and SVGAGI. The CDR3 consists of 15 residues. J lost 1 base, V lost 6 bases, and 5 bases had no gene match. The CDR3 DNA reads as TGTGCCAGCAGGCCCCGACTAGCGGGCACAGATACGCAGTATTTT. Amino acid sequence: CASRPRLAGTDTQYF.

The J gene is TRBJ1-1, the V gene TRBV2; D might be TRBD1 (5 bases). The CDR3 covers 13 residues. V was trimmed by 6 bases and J by 1 base, leaving 9 bases between them. CDR1 is SNHLY, CDR2 FYNNEI, per germline. The CDR3 nucleotides read TGTGCCAGCAGACAGGACGAGAACACTGAAGCTTTCTTT. Amino acid sequence: CASRQDENTEAFF.

There are many counts of this clonotype. The chain joins TRBV6-2 or TRBV6-3 to TRBJ2-1; the match to TRBD2 covers 12 bases. The V and J ends lost 6 bases and 4 bases, in that order; junction bases with no gene match: 4. The CDR3 sequence is 15 residues long. Germline V lookup: CDR1 MNHEY, CDR2 SVGEGT. CDR3 region: CASSLLAGGYNEQFF. For the CDR3, the DNA is TGTGCCAGCAGCCTACTAGCGGGGGGATACAATGAGCAGTTCTTC.

This clonotype has just a few counts. Here the CDR3 DNA reads TGTGCCACCAGACAAGGCAATCAGCCCCAGCATTTT. As protein: CATRQGNQPQHF. V usage is TRBV7-9 and J usage is TRBJ1-5, with D hard to call. From germline, CDR1 is SEHNR and CDR2 FQNEAQ (reference sequence). V dropped 10 bases and J dropped 2 bases, with 9 bases sitting between them. The CDR3 is made up of 12 amino acids.

This clonotype was counted ten times or more. This rearrangement joins TRBV20-1 to TRBJ1-5, with D unresolved. Per germline, CDR1 DFQATT and CDR2 SNEGSKA (reference sequence). V was trimmed by 0 bases and J by 1 base, leaving 16 bases between them. This CDR3 comprises 17 residues. CDR3 nucleotide sequence: TGCAGTGCTAGAGATCGAGATCGAAGCATAAGCAATCAGCCCCAGCATTTT. Protein sequence: CSARDRDRSISNQPQHF.

This clonotype showed up many times. This chain links TRBV20-1 with TRBJ2-3; D is undetermined. Germline-derived CDR1 and CDR2 are DFQATT and SNEGSKA (reference sequence). Between the trimmed V and J ends, which lost 3 bases and 2 bases, there was a span of 12 bases. This CDR3 spans 14 amino acids. CDR3 sequence: CSASSVRATDTQYF. Written as DNA, the CDR3 is TGCAGTGCTAGCTCCGTTCGAGCCACAGATACGCAGTATTTT.

This clonotype was seen at least ten times. The CDR3 nucleotides read TGCAGTGCTGCTGGGGACAAACTGCCCCAGCATTTT. Residues: CSAAGDKLPQHF. The V and J genes are TRBV20-1 and TRBJ1-5; D is perhaps TRBD1 (6 bases). The V gene's germline CDR1 is DFQATT and CDR2 SNEGSKA (reference sequence). The germline V and J ends were trimmed by 5 bases and 9 bases, with 14 bases remaining between them. The CDR3 has 12 amino acids.

This clonotype was seen many times. This chain uses TRBV5-4 with TRBJ2-5; 7 nucleotides agree with TRBD1. The CDR3 runs 14 residues. The V gene's germline CDR1 is SGHNT and CDR2 YYREEE (reference sequence). Germline trimming cut 5 bases from V and 5 bases from J; bases unmatched to any gene: 9. The CDR3 DNA is TGTGCCAGCAGTGACAGGGCCGGACGGGAGACCCAGTACTTC. It is translated as CASSDRAGRETQYF.

This clonotype showed up just a few times. V and J are TRBV7-2 and TRBJ2-5; D is unclear. The CDR3 length is 13 residues. Trimming pared 1 base from V and 7 bases from J, leaving 10 bases between. The germline gives CDR1 SGHTA, CDR2 FQGNSA. The CDR3 nucleotides read TGTGCCAGCAGCTTAGACCGCTCAGGGACCCAGTACTTC. This codes for CASSLDRSGTQYF.

This clonotype was counted many times. The V gene is TRBV29-1, the J gene TRBJ2-3, with unresolved D. The germline gives CDR1 SQVTM, CDR2 ANQGSEA. The CDR3 length is 11 residues. Between the trimmed V and J ends, which lost 8 bases and 2 bases, there was a span of 8 bases. DNA for the CDR3: TGCAGCCTGGAAGACACAGATACGCAGTATTTT. Translating it yields CSLEDTDTQYF.

This clonotype was seen at least ten times. This rearrangement joins TRBV27 to TRBJ2-4; tentative D call: TRBD1 (6 bases). The CDR3 has 15 amino acids. Germline-derived CDR1 and CDR2 are MNHEY and SMNVEV (reference sequence). V was cut by 6 bases and J by 2 bases, with 14 bases left in between. In DNA form, the CDR3 reads TGTGCCAGCAGCCCGGACAGAATTTCCAAAAACATTCAGTACTTC. Residues: CASSPDRISKNIQYF.

The DNA for the CDR3 is TGTGCCAGCAGGCGACAGGGAACCGGGGAGCTGTTTTTT. Translated: CASRRQGTGELFF. The chain links TRBV7-2 to TRBJ2-2, with 7 bases lining up with TRBD1. The CDR3 extends over 13 amino acids. Trimming at V came to 6 bases and at J to 5 bases, leaving 3 bases not matched to a gene. The germline V gene encodes CDR1 SGHTA and CDR2 FQGNSA.

This clonotype showed up just a few times. This sequence joins TRBV20-1 and TRBJ1-2; 8 bases agree with TRBD1. Germline CDR1 and CDR2: DFQATT and SNEGSKA (reference sequence). The CDR3 extends over 13 amino acids. V was clipped by 6 bases and J by 4 bases; unmatched bases: 7. This chain's CDR3 is CSAADRGFYGYTF. CDR3 bases: TGCAGTGCCGCTGACAGGGGATTCTATGGCTACACCTTC.